This section outlines one TCR beta chain sequence together with its context. As yet, its antigen is unknown. Trimming pared 5 bases from V and 1 base from J, leaving 14 bases between. This CDR3 has 15 amino acids. Germline V lookup: CDR1 LNHDA, CDR2 SQIVND (reference sequence). Both 60 Vbeta primers and 13 Jbeta primers went into the PCR. Profiled with immunoSEQ multiplex PCR; TCRdb holds only in-frame clones, not every one. The sample records 200,000 to 250,000 clones, approximately 80% being singletons. The data derive from a study of cytomegalovirus exposure and HLA in healthy donors. As for the study in general: As an earlier analysis found, 180 million or so T cells yielded about 120 million unique TCR beta sequences.

Regarding the study as a whole: Within the data, a cluster of highly shared sequence variants was likely a sequencing artifact.

The chain uses TRBV19 and TRBJ1-1; no reliable D call. The material sequenced was PBMCs. This clonotype was obtained from a man in his fifties in good health and CMV-seronegative. CDR3: CASSPSLAGNTEAFF. The CDR3 DNA reads as TGTGCCAGTAGTCCTTCCCTTGCAGGGAACACTGAAGCTTTCTTT.